A single sample is the source of the 2 T cell receptor beta chains below, sequenced in a study of blood T cell repertoires in COVID-19. TCRdb's copy holds only in-frame clones and misses some; the assay was immunoSEQ multiplex PCR. The sample has about 170,000 clones, 86% seen once. Sequenced material: peripheral blood. The receptors originated from a woman over 75 in a cohort sampled during active or convalescent COVID-19.

This rearrangement joins TRBV10-3 to TRBJ2-4; 7 bases align to TRBD2. Germline V gene lookup returns CDR1 ENHRY and CDR2 SYGVKD. V lost 10 bases to trimming and J lost 0 bases; unmatched junction nucleotides: 6. This CDR3 has 14 residues. The CDR3 sequence is CATWGGVAKNIQYF. The CDR3 DNA reads TGTGCCACCTGGGGGGGAGTAGCCAAAAACATTCAGTACTTC.

This clone came up a few times. This chain joins TRBV19 and TRBJ1-6; D is unresolved. CDR3 length: 9 residues. Germline CDR1 reads LNHDA; CDR2 reads SQIVND (reference sequence). V lost 10 bases and J 13 bases, leaving 8 bases between the germline ends. CDR3 nucleotides: TGTGCCATCAGAGGTCCCCTCCACTTT. Its protein product is CAIRGPLHF.